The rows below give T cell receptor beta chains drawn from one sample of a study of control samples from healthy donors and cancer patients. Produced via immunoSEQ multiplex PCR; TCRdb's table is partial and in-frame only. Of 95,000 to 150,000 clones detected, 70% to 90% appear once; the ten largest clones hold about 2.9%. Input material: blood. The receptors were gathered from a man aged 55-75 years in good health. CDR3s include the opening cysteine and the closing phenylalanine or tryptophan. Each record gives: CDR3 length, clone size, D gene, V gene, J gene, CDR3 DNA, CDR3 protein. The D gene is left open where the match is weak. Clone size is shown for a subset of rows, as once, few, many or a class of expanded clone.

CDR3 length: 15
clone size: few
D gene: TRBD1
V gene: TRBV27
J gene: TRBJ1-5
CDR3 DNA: TGTGCCAGCAGCTGGGGGACAGGGGGTAATCAGCCCCAGCATTTT
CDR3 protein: CASSWGTGGNQPQHF

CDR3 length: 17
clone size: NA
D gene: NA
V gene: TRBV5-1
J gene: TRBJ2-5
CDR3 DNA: TGCGCCAGCAGCTTGGAAGGTGCGGCAGGGGAGGGGGAGACCCAGTACTTC
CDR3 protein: CASSLEGAAGEGETQYF

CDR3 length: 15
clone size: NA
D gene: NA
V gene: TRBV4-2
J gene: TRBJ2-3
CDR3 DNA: TGTGCCAGCAGCCAAGATGTGGGTAGGGTGGATACGCAGTATTTT
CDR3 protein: CASSQDVGRVDTQYF

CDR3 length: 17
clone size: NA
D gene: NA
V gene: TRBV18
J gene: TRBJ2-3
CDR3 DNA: TGTGCCAGCTCACCCCTTGATCTGGCCCTACTCCCAGATACGCAGTATTTT
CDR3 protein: CASSPLDLALLPDTQYF

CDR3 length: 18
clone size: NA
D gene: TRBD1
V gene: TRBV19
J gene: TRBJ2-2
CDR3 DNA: TGTGCCAGTAGTAGACAGGGGGCCCTAAGAAGCAACACCGGGGAGCTGTTTTTT
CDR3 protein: CASSRQGALRSNTGELFF

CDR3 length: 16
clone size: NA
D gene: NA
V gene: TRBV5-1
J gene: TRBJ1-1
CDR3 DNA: TGCGCCAGCAGTGACCTCGGCGGTGAACGGGGCACTGAAGCTTTCTTT
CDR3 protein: CASSDLGGERGTEAFF

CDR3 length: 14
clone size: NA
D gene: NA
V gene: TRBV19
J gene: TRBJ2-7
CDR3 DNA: TGTGCCAGTAGTACCGCGCTTGGCTCCTACGAGCAGTACTTC
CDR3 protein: CASSTALGSYEQYF

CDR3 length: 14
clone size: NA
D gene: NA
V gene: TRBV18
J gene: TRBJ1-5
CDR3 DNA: TGTGCCAGCTCACTTGGGGACGGAGATCAGCCCCAGCATTTT
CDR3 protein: CASSLGDGDQPQHF

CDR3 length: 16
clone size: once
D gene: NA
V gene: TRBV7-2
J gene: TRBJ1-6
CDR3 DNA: TGTGCCAGCAGCCCAGGGGTCAGCTCCTATAATTCACCCCTCCACTTT
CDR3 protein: CASSPGVSSYNSPLHF

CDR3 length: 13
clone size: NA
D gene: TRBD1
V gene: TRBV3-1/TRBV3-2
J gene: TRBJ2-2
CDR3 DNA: TGTGCCAGCTCGACAGGGCTTGTCGGGGAGCTGTTTTTT
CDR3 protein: CASSTGLVGELFF